This T cell receptor (beta chain) was recorded in a study of blood T cell repertoires in COVID-19. Clones were read by immunoSEQ multiplex PCR, and TCRdb kept only the in-frame ones, dropping some. Here the sample spans some 200,000 clones, about 80% being singletons. Germline loops: CDR1 LNHDA, CDR2 SQIVND (reference sequence). V dropped 9 bases and J dropped 5; count of bases not matched to a gene: 14. This CDR3 has 15 residues. The receptor comes from a woman in her fifties or sixties with acute COVID-19. The sample consisted of PBMCs or T cells enriched from blood (not recorded which). The chain links TRBV19 to TRBJ1-2, with 8 bases identical to TRBD1. CDR3 in amino acids: CASLTPTGAHYGYTF. The CDR3 bases are TGTGCCAGCCTAACACCGACAGGGGCACATTATGGCTACACCTTC.